One T cell receptor beta chain is described in this entry. The table lists this clone with a count of one. It lacks a known antigen. No much larger clone is present one base from it, and per-base qualities are unavailable. The trial excluded patients who had a history of autoimmune disease or who were on systemic immunosuppression. In every dose cohort, peripheral blood was drawn for TCR sequencing at baseline, cycle 4 day 1, and cycle 7 day 1. The samples were taken from a phase I, first-in-human, multicenter, open-label dose-escalation trial of ivuxolimab. Adults with locally advanced or metastatic head and neck squamous cell, hepatocellular, melanoma or renal cell carcinoma were enrolled in the trial. CD4+ and CD8+ T cells were sorted separately from peripheral blood before TCR sequencing. This record belongs to a study of OX40 agonist ivuxolimab in advanced cancers. For context, the study as a whole: The costimulatory receptor OX40 (CD134) was targeted by ivuxolimab, a fully human IgG2 agonistic monoclonal antibody. Among the 50 to 55 dose-escalation patients, about 20 had hepatocellular carcinoma, roughly 15 melanoma, 9 renal cell carcinoma and 9 head and neck cancer. The purpose of peripheral TCRbeta sequencing was to test whether ivuxolimab changed TCR sequence diversity and led to clonal T-cell expansion. A male proportion of about 79% and a mean age of approximately 62 years, ranging from about 23 to 79, were recorded for the dose-escalation cohort. Intravenous ivuxolimab was administered to patients every 2 weeks at six dose levels: 0.01, 0.1, 0.3, 1.5, 3 and 10 mg/kg. The paper covers the monotherapy dose-escalation part of the phase I ivuxolimab trial, which included N ≈ 54 patients. Partial responses occurred in three dose-escalation patients, of whom one had hepatocellular carcinoma and two had cutaneous melanoma. Patients were allowed to have had prior anti-PD-1, anti-PD-L1 or anti-CTLA-4 therapy, and 40% to 45% of the dose-escalation patients had previously received checkpoint inhibitors.

The paper's findings and limits, for the study overall: Partial responders in the 0.1-3.0 mg/kg groups had among the lowest normalized peripheral clonal expansion, especially among CD8+ T cells. At doses of 0.1 to 3.0 mg/kg, clonal expansion of both CD4+ and CD8+ T cells in blood was seen between baseline and week 6. After ivuxolimab, CD8+ T cells had more expanded clones than CD4+ T cells on average. Low levels of normalized T-cell clonal expansion were also shown by some nonresponding patients. Antigen specificity was not determined for the clonally expanded peripheral T cells.

V is cut by 0 bases and J by 6 bases, and the space between the germline ends is 13 bases. Its CDR3 holds 14 amino acids, cysteine through phenylalanine. Only the CDR3 part of the read is kept: 42 bases, read in frame from the first base. CDR1 and CDR2 (SGDLS, YYNGEE) derive from the germline V gene. Genomic DNA was isolated from the sorted cells so that the TCRbeta CDR3 region could be sequenced. TCRbeta CDR3 regions were sequenced using the immunoSEQ Assay. This immuneACCESS table, as held by TCRdb, lists in-frame sequences with V and J called but not all clones. Of the missing ones, under half trace to an unresolved V gene in checked studies; the others have no known cause. Counted in this sample were roughly 70,000 clones; about 87% of them appeared once. Approximately 0.5% of the sample rests with the top ten.

The sample in question was CD4+ or CD8+ T cells sorted from blood, obtained in a trial of the OX40 agonist ivuxolimab. The rearranged chain carries TRBV9 and TRBJ2-7; the D gene is not confidently resolved. The source is an adult with an advanced solid tumor such as melanoma, head and neck, liver or kidney cancer. The CDR3 sequence is CASSVGSSSSEQYF. Read as DNA, the sequence is TGTGCCAGCAGCGTAGGGAGTAGCAGTTCCGAGCAGTACTTC.